The sequence of this T cell receptor beta chain was determined in a study of PD-L1 blockade in urothelial cancer. Overall study context: The authors examined blood 3 weeks (second dose) and 6 weeks after treatment start.

The data were produced by immunoSEQ multiplex PCR, yet TCRdb's version contains in-frame clones alone and is incomplete. This table holds tens of thousands of clones, 65% to 85% found once. The CDR3 runs 13 residues. Germline CDR1 is SEHNR and CDR2 is FQNEAQ (reference sequence). V dropped 7 bases and J dropped 4 bases, with 11 bases sitting between them. The time point here: pretreatment peripheral blood. This sample comprised PBMCs, obtained around atezolizumab (anti-PD-L1) treatment. This chain uses TRBV7-9 with TRBJ1-5, with D possibly being TRBD1 (5 bases). The TCR sequence derives from a woman in her 70s with urothelial cancer. The CDR3 coding sequence is TGTGCCAGCACCCTGGGGGGAAATCAGCCCCAGCATTTT. It specifies CASTLGGNQPQHF.